Listed below are T cell receptor beta chains from one sample, sequenced in a study of response to subunit inactivated influenza vaccine. One entry per CDR3 protein, called by TCRdb with MiXCR from the RT-PCR reads. The top ten clones hold 9.5% to 15% of a sample with roughly 160,000 distinct CDR3 sequences, roughly a tenth of them seen once. This sample comprised non-naive T cells sorted from PBMCs, obtained 40 to 50 days after vaccination. These TCRs come from a man aged 50 or older who received an inactivated influenza vaccine. Both conserved end residues are part of each CDR3. Fields, in order: clone size, D gene, V gene, J gene, CDR3 DNA, CDR3 protein. The D gene is left open where the match is weak. The size field is filled for only some rows; it gives once, few, many or a size class.

size: many
D: -
V: TRBV2
J: TRBJ2-6
DNA: TGTGCCAGCAACCGGGACGTAGCTGGGGCCAACGTCCTGACTTTC
CDR3: CASNRDVAGANVLTF

size: few
D: -
V: TRBV7-2
J: TRBJ1-2
DNA: TGTGCCAGCAGAAAACAGGGACCGATCTATGGCTACACCTTC
CDR3: CASRKQGPIYGYTF

size: -
D: -
V: TRBV30
J: TRBJ2-3
DNA: TGTGCCTGGAGCGCCTTCGGAGATACGCAGTATTTT
CDR3: CAWSAFGDTQYF

size: -
D: -
V: TRBV7-8
J: TRBJ2-7
DNA: TGTGCCAGCAGCCCCACAGGTTACTCCTACGAGCAGTACTTC
CDR3: CASSPTGYSYEQYF

size: once
D: TRBD2
V: TRBV2
J: TRBJ2-1
DNA: TGTGCCAGCAGTGAAGCGGGGGGAGGGACCGCGGCGGATGAGCAGTTCTTC
CDR3: CASSEAGGGTAADEQFF

size: -
D: TRBD1
V: TRBV6-1
J: TRBJ1-5
DNA: TGTGCCAGCAGCCCCGGGACAGGGTTTTTGGGCAATCAGCCCCAGCATTTT
CDR3: CASSPGTGFLGNQPQHF

size: few
D: -
V: TRBV6-5
J: TRBJ2-7
DNA: TGTGCCAGCAGTTACATGGCTTCATTCTCCTACGAGCAGTACTTC
CDR3: CASSYMASFSYEQYF

size: few
D: TRBD2
V: TRBV6-7
J: TRBJ2-5
DNA: TGTGCCAGCAGTGCGACCAGAGCGGGAGGAGAGACCCAGTACTTC
CDR3: CASSATRAGGETQYF

size: many
D: -
V: TRBV20-1
J: TRBJ2-5
DNA: TGCAGTGATACCAGGCAAGCACAAGAGACCCAGTACTTC
CDR3: CSDTRQAQETQYF

size: many
D: TRBD2
V: TRBV11-2
J: TRBJ2-5
DNA: TGTGCCAGCAGCTTAGTCGGAGGGGGGACTAGCGGGAAAGAGACCCAGTACTTC
CDR3: CASSLVGGGTSGKETQYF

size: -
D: -
V: TRBV5-1
J: TRBJ2-7
DNA: TGCGCCAGCAGCTTGGGAGTTTACGAGCAGTACTTC
CDR3: CASSLGVYEQYF

size: many
D: TRBD1
V: TRBV4-2
J: TRBJ1-3
DNA: TGTGCCAGCAGCACCCAATCGACAGGGTCATCTGGAAACACCATATATTTT
CDR3: CASSTQSTGSSGNTIYF

size: few
D: -
V: TRBV28
J: TRBJ1-1
DNA: TGTGCCAGTACCCGGCGGCGGAACACTGAAGCTTTCTTT
CDR3: CASTRRRNTEAFF

size: many
D: -
V: TRBV5-1
J: TRBJ2-2
DNA: TGCGCCAGCAAACAGGACAGTAACACCGGGGAGCTGTTTTTT
CDR3: CASKQDSNTGELFF

size: -
D: TRBD1
V: TRBV7-2
J: TRBJ1-2
DNA: TGTGCCAGCAGCTCAGAACAGGGGGCCGGTGGCTACACCTTC
CDR3: CASSSEQGAGGYTF

size: -
D: -
V: TRBV18
J: TRBJ2-2
DNA: TGTGCCAGCTCACCAGGAACCAACACCGGGGAGCTGTTTTTT
CDR3: CASSPGTNTGELFF

size: -
D: -
V: TRBV5-1
J: TRBJ1-3
DNA: TGCGCCAGCAACGAGGGGGGGTCCTCTGGAAACACCATATATTTT
CDR3: CASNEGGSSGNTIYF

size: few
D: -
V: TRBV2
J: TRBJ2-4
DNA: TGTGCCAGCAGTGAGCTGCGGGCGGGGAGCCAAAACATTCAGTACTTC
CDR3: CASSELRAGSQNIQYF

size: many
D: -
V: TRBV18
J: TRBJ1-1
DNA: TGTGCCAGCTCACCATCGAAGGAGACCGTAACTGAAGCTTTCTTT
CDR3: CASSPSKETVTEAFF

size: -
D: TRBD2
V: TRBV20-1
J: TRBJ2-7
DNA: TGCAGTGCTAGAGCCACTAGCGGGAGGTGGGAGCAGTACTTC
CDR3: CSARATSGRWEQYF

size: once
D: -
V: TRBV6-1
J: TRBJ2-2
DNA: TGTGCCAGCAGTGAAGTTTACGGCTCCCCCGGGGAGCTGTTTTTT
CDR3: CASSEVYGSPGELFF

size: few
D: TRBD2
V: TRBV2
J: TRBJ2-7
DNA: TGTGCCAGCAGTCCAAAGGAGAGACTAGCCCTCTACGAGCAGTACTTC
CDR3: CASSPKERLALYEQYF